The next 13 T cell receptor beta chains were all read from a single sample in a study of vaccination and CD4 T cells after COVID-19. No antigen has been identified for these receptors. With the Oncomine TCR Beta short-read assay, DNA from cultured CD4+ T cells was sequenced. TCRdb processed the PCR reads anew with MiXCR; each CDR3 protein has one entry. The sample comprises about 6,900 distinct CDR3 sequences, roughly a quarter of which are singletons, and less than 40% rests with the top ten. This sample's treatment: roughly 10-day PBMC culture with coronavirus spike peptide pools or control peptides (ViraFEST assay). From the unexposed donor, CD4+ T cells were collected ahead of the COVID-19 pandemic (2011-2018). The sequencing input was CD4+ T cells from blood, cultured in vitro. Receptors were obtained from a human donor in good health.

V usage is TRBV10-3 and J usage is TRBJ2-1, with D perhaps TRBD1 (6 bases). Between the trimmed V and J ends, which lost 7 bases and 7 bases, there was a span of 17 bases. This CDR3 is 14 amino acids long. In germline, CDR1 is ENHRY, CDR2 SYGVKD. Here the CDR3 DNA reads TGTGCCATCACCCTTGACCAGAGGGGGAATGAGCAGTTCTTC. It encodes CAITLDQRGNEQFF.

This clonotype counts as medium-sized. The rearrangement uses TRBV20-1 and TRBJ1-2; TRBD1 aligns across 8 bases. The ends lost 1 base at V and 12 bases at J; junction bases unmatched: 13. The CDR3 sequence is 14 residues long. Germline loops: CDR1 DFQATT, CDR2 SNEGSKA (reference sequence). The CDR3 spells CSARVGQDYARDTF. CDR3 DNA sequence: TGCAGTGCTAGAGTGGGACAGGACTATGCGAGGGACACCTTC.

J is TRBJ2-3 and V is TRBV18, with D uncertain. Per germline, CDR1 KGHSH and CDR2 LQKENI. The V gene lost 6 bases and the J gene lost 2 bases, with 3 bases spanning the gap. The CDR3 totals 11 residues. The DNA of the CDR3 is TGTGCCAGCTCCCCCACAGATACGCAGTATTTT. It translates to CASSPTDTQYF.

This CDR3 reads CAWSVAETQYF. CDR3 DNA sequence: TGTGCCTGGAGTGTTGCGGAGACCCAGTACTTC. The rearrangement joins TRBV30 to TRBJ2-5; D remains unclear. The CDR3 is 11 amino acids. The germline V and J ends were trimmed by 0 bases and 5 bases, with 4 bases remaining between them. Germline CDR1 GTSNPN, CDR2 SVGIG (reference sequence).

This clonotype came up a few times. V is TRBV6-1 and J is TRBJ2-6; 7 bases match TRBD2. The length of the CDR3 is 17 residues. V dropped 11 bases and J dropped 2; count of bases not matched to a gene: 15. CDR1 is MNHNS and CDR2 is SASEGT in the germline V gene. The CDR3 bases are TGTGCCGGCCACCGAGGCGGGGGATTACCTGGGGCCAACGTCCTGACTTTC. Its protein product is CAGHRGGGLPGANVLTF.

The rearrangement links TRBV3-1 to TRBJ1-6, with 7 bases aligning to TRBD1. This CDR3 contains 14 residues. CDR1 is LGHDT, CDR2 YNNKEL, per germline (reference sequence). Trimming took 1 base from V and 17 from J; bases not matched to a gene: 11. The DNA for the CDR3 is TGTGCCAGCAGCCAAGGGGGAGGTGGCAGGGGGGTCCACTTT. As protein: CASSQGGGGRGVHF.

This clonotype was seen a handful of times. In DNA, the CDR3 is TGCAGTGTCCTCGACCCGGGCGGGGAGACCCAGTACTTC. This gives the protein CSVLDPGGETQYF. V and J are TRBV20-1 and TRBJ2-5; possible D gene TRBD2, 5 bases. CDR3 size: 13 residues. The germline V and J ends were trimmed by 7 bases and 5 bases, with 17 bases remaining between them. Germline-derived CDR1 and CDR2 are DFQATT and SNEGSKA (reference sequence).

This clonotype is large in the sample. This chain links TRBV6-1 with TRBJ2-1; D gene uncertain. Trimming took off 5 bases at V and 3 bases at J, with 14 bases between the two ends. Germline V lookup: CDR1 MNHNS, CDR2 SASEGT. This CDR3 has 15 residues. The CDR3 DNA follows: TGTGCCAGCAGTCGTACGGGCAACCACTACAATGAGCAGTTCTTC. This gives the protein CASSRTGNHYNEQFF.

This clonotype showed up just a few times. The chain joins TRBV6-1 to TRBJ1-2; no clear D. CDR3 length equals 11 residues. Germline V CDR1 and CDR2: MNHNS, SASEGT. The V end lost 10 bases, the J end lost 4 bases, and 10 bases lay between the germline ends. CDR3 loop: CATHKSYGYTF. The CDR3 DNA follows: TGTGCCACCCACAAGTCCTATGGCTACACCTTC.

The rearrangement joins TRBV7-8 to TRBJ2-1; D gene unclear. With 4 bases removed from V and 2 bases from J, the gap between germline ends came to 12 bases. The V gene's germline CDR1 is SGHVS and CDR2 FQNEAQ. The CDR3 length is 15 residues. CDR3: CASSSLGSPYNEQFF. CDR3 DNA sequence: TGTGCCAGCAGCTCGCTAGGATCCCCCTACAATGAGCAGTTCTTC. Full variable domain (missing parts from reference TRBV7-8 and TRBJ2-1): GAGVSQSPRYKVAKRGQDVALRCDPISGHVSLFWYQQALGQGPEFLTYFQNEAQLDKSGLPSDRFFAERPEGSVSTLKIQRTQQEDSAVYLCASSSLGSPYNEQFFGPGTRLTVL.

The chain links TRBV30 to TRBJ1-1; possibly TRBD1 for D (5 bases). CDR3 length equals 15 residues. The V end was cut by 2 bases, the J end by 0 bases, with 13 bases between. Germline V gene sequence: CDR1 GTSNPN, CDR2 SVGIG (reference sequence). Here the CDR3 reads CAWSYMGLMNTEAFF. In nucleotides, the CDR3 is TGTGCCTGGAGTTACATGGGGCTAATGAACACTGAAGCTTTCTTT.

The gene calls are TRBV6-5 and TRBJ1-5; 10 bases are a match to TRBD1. The V and J ends lost 4 bases and 1 base, in that order; junction bases with no gene match: 13. The germline gives CDR1 MNHEY, CDR2 SVGAGI. This CDR3 comprises 19 residues. CDR3 in amino acids: CASSSSRDRGVRSNQPQHF. For the CDR3, the DNA is TGTGCCAGCAGTTCAAGTCGGGACAGGGGAGTGAGAAGCAATCAGCCCCAGCATTTT.

V and J are TRBV9 and TRBJ2-5, with D uncertain. V lost 3 bases to trimming and J lost 2 bases, with 11 bases between them. This CDR3 comprises 14 residues. Germline CDR1 reads SGDLS; CDR2 reads YYNGEE. The CDR3 protein is CASSAGTLQETQYF. The CDR3 nucleotides read TGTGCCAGCAGCGCAGGAACCCTGCAAGAGACCCAGTACTTC.